This T cell receptor (beta chain) was recovered during a study of blood T cell repertoires in COVID-19. Individuals drawn from 20 to 30 US areas were roughly 18 to 100 years old. Grouping used clinical history reported by participants in a survey and questionnaire. Donors in Cohort 3 who had recovered were those with two negative PCRs, healthcare professional clearance, or resolution of their symptoms. The CDR3 has 14 residues. J was trimmed by 8 bases and V by 5 bases; bases with no gene match: 8. CDR1 MDHEN and CDR2 SYDVKM come from the germline V gene. In the authors' methods: Reference gene primers were amplified, and this amplification served to estimate nucleated cell counts. TCRdb keeps only in-frame clones here, not all; method: immunoSEQ multiplex PCR. The DNA was the basis for D and trimming; V, J and clone size are from that table. The table has some 400,000 clones, more than 80% seen once.

The TCR sequence derives from a man between 25 and 39 years old who had recovered from COVID-19. J is TRBJ1-4 and V is TRBV28; 7 nucleotides agree with TRBD1. Sequences were obtained from PBMCs or T cells enriched from blood (not recorded which). The DNA for the CDR3 is TGTGCCAGCAGTATGGGACAGCCAAGGGAAAAACTGTTTTTT. Encoded protein: CASSMGQPREKLFF.